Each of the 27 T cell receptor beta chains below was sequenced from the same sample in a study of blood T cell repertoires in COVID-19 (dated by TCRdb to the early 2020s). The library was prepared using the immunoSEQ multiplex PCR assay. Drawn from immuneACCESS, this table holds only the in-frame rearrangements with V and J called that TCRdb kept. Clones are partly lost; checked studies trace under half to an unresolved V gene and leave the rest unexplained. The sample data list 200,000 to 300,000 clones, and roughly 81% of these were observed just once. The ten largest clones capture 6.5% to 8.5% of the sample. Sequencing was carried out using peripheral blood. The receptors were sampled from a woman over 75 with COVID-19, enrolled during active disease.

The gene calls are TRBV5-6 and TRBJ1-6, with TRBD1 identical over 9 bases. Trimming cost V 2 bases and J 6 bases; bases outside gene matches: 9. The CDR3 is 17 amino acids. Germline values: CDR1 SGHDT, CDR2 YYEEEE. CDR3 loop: CASSFPTGTGLNSPLHF. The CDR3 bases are TGTGCCAGCAGCTTTCCCACCGGGACAGGGCTTAATTCACCCCTCCACTTT.

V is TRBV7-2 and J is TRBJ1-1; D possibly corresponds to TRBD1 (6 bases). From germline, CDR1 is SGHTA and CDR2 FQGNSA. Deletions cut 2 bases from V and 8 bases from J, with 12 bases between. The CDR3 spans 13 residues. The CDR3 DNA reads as TGTGCCAGCAGCTTATTAGGGGGTAGGGAAGCTTTCTTT. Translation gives CASSLLGGREAFF.

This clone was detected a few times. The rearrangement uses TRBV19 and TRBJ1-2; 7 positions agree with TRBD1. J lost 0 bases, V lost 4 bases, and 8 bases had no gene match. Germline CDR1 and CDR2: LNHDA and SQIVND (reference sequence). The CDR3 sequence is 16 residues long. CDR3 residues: CASSSPDRVPNYGYTF. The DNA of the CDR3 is TGTGCCAGTAGTAGCCCCGACAGGGTTCCTAACTATGGCTACACCTTC.

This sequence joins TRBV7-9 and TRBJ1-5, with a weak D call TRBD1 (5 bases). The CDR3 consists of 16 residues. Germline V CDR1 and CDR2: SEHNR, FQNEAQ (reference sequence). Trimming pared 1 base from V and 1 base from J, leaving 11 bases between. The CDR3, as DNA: TGTGCCAGCAGCTTAGTTCGATCAGGGAGCAATCAGCCCCAGCATTTT. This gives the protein CASSLVRSGSNQPQHF.

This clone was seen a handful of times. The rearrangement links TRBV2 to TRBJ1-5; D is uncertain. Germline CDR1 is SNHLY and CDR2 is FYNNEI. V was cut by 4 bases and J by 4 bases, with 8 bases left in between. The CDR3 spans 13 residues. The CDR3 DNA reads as TGTGCCAGCAGTGCCAGTCTGAATCAGCCCCAGCATTTT. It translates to CASSASLNQPQHF.

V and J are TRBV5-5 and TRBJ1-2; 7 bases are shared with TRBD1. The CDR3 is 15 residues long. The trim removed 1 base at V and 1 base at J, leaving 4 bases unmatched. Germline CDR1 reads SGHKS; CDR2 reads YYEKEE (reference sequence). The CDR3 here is CASSLTDRVNYGYTF. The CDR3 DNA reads TGTGCCAGCAGCTTGACAGACAGGGTTAACTATGGCTACACCTTC.

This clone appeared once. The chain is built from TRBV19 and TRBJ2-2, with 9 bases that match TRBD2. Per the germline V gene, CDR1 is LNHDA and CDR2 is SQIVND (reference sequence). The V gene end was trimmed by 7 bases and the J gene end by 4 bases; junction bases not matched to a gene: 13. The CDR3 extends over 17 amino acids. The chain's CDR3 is CASTRGSGRWGTGELFF. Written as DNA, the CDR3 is TGTGCCAGTACCCGGGGTAGCGGGAGATGGGGCACCGGGGAGCTGTTTTTT.

CDR3 sequence: CASSIEGGTGELFF. Here the CDR3 DNA reads TGTGCCAGTAGTATAGAGGGGGGGACCGGGGAGCTGTTTTTT. The chain is built from TRBV19 and TRBJ2-2, with 7 bases matching TRBD2. Trimming cost V 0 bases and J 5 bases; bases outside gene matches: 0. The germline V gene encodes CDR1 LNHDA and CDR2 SQIVND (reference sequence). This CDR3 has 14 residues.

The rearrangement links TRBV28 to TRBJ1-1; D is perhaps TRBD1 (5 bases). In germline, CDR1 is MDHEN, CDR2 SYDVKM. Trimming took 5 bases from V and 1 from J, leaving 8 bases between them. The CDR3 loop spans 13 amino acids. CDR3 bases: TGTGCCAGCAGTGGGGGGGGGAACACTGAAGCTTTCTTT. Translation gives CASSGGGNTEAFF.

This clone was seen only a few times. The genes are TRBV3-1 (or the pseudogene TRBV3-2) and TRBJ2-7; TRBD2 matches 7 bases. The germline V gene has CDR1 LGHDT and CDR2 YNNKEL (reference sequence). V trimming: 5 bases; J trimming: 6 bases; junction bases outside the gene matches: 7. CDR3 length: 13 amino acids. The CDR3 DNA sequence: TGTGCCAGCAGCTTTCGATCGGGGGGCGAGCAGTACTTC. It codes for CASSFRSGGEQYF.

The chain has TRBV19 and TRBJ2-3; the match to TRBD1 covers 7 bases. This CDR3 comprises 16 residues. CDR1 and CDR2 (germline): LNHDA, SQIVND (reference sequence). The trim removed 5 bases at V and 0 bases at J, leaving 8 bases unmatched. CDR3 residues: CASSWGGTESTDTQYF. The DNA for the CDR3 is TGTGCCAGTAGTTGGGGTGGGACAGAAAGCACAGATACGCAGTATTTT.

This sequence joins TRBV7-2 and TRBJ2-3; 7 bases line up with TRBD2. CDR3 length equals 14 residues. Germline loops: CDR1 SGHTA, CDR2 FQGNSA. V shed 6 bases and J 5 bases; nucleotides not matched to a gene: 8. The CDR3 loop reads CASSNSGRGDTQYF. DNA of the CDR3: TGTGCCAGCAGTAATAGCGGGCGAGGAGATACGCAGTATTTT.

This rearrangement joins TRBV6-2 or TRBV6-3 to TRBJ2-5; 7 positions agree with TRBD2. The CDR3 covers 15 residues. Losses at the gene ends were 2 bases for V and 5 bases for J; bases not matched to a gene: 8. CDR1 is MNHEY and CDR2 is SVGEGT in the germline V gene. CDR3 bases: TGTGCCAGCAGTTACCCGATAGCGGGTGGGGAGACCCAGTACTTC. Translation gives CASSYPIAGGETQYF.

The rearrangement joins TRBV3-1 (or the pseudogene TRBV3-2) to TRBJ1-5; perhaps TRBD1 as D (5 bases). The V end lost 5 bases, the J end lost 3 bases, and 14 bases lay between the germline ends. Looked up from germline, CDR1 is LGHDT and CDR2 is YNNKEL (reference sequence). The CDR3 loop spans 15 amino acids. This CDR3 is CASSWGTGFNQPQHF. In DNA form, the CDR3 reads TGTGCCAGCAGCTGGGGAACAGGTTTCAATCAGCCCCAGCATTTT.

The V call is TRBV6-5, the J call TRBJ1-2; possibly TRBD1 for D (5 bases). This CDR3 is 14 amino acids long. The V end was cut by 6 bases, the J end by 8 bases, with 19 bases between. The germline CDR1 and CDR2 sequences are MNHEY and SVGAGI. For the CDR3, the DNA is TGTGCCAGCAGGACCGGACAAGGATGGATCGGCTACACCTTC. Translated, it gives CASRTGQGWIGYTF.

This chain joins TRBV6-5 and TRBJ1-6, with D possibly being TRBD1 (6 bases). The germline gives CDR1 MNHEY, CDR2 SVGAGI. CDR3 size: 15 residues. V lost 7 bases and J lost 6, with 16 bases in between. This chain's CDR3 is CASIETGRINSPLHF. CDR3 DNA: TGTGCCAGCATAGAGACAGGCCGAATTAATTCACCCCTCCACTTT.

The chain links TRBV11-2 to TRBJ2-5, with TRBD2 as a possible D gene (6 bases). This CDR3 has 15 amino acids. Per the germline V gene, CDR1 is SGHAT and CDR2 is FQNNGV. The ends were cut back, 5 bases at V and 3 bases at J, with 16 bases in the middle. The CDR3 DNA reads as TGTGCCAGCAGCCCCGGGGGTCTGGGAAAAGAGACCCAGTACTTC. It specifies CASSPGGLGKETQYF.

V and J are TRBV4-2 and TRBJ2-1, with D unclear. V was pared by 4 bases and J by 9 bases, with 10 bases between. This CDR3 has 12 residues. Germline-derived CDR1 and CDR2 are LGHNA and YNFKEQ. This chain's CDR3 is CASSPSGGEQFF. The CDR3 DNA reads TGTGCCAGCAGCCCGTCCGGCGGTGAGCAGTTCTTC.

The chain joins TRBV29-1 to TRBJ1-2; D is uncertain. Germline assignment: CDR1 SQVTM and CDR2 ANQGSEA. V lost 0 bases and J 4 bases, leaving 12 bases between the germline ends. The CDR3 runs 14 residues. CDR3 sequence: CSVEDREGTYGYTF. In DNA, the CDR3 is TGCAGCGTTGAAGATCGTGAGGGAACCTATGGCTACACCTTC.

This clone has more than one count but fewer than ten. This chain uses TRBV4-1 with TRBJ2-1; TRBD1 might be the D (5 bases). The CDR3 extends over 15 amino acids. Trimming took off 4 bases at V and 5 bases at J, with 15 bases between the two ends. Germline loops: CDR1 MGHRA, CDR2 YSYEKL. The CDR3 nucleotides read TGCGCCAGCAGCCTAAAAGTAGACAGTAACAATGAGCAGTTCTTC. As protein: CASSLKVDSNNEQFF.

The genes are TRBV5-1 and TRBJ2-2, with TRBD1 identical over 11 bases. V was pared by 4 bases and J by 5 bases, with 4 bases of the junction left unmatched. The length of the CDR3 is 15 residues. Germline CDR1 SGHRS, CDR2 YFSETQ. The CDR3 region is CASSVDRGPTGELFF. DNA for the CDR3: TGCGCCAGCAGCGTGGACAGGGGGCCAACCGGGGAGCTGTTTTTT. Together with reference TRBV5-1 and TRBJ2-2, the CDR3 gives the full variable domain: KAGVTQTPRYLIKTRGQQVTLSCSPISGHRSVSWYQQTPGQGLQFLFEYFSETQRNKGNFPGRFSGRQFSNSRSEMNVSTLELGDSALYLCASSVDRGPTGELFFGEGSRLTVL.

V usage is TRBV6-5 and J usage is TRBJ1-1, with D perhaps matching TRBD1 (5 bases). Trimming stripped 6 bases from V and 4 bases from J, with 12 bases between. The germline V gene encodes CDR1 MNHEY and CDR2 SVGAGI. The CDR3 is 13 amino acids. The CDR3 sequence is CASRPGGGTEAFF. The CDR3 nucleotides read TGTGCCAGCAGGCCGGGGGGGGGCACTGAAGCTTTCTTT.

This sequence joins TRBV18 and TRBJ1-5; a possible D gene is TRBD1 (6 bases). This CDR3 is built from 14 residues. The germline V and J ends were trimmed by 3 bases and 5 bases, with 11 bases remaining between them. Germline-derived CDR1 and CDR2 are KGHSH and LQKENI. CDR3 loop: CASSPDRAYQPQHF. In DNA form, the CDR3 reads TGTGCCAGCTCACCGGACAGAGCTTATCAGCCCCAGCATTTT.

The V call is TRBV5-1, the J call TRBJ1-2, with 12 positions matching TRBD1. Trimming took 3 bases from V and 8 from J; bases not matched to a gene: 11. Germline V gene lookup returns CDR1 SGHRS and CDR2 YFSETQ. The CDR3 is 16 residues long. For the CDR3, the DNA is TGCGCCAGCAGCTCCCAGGTCGGGACAGGGGGCGAAGGCTACACCTTC. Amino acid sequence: CASSSQVGTGGEGYTF.

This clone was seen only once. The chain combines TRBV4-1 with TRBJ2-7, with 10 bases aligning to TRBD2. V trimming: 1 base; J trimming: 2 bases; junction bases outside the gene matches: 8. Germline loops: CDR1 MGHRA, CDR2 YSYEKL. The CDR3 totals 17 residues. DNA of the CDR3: TGCGCCAGCAGCCAAGGTGTCTCTAGCGGGGGAACCTACGAGCAGTACTTC. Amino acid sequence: CASSQGVSSGGTYEQYF.

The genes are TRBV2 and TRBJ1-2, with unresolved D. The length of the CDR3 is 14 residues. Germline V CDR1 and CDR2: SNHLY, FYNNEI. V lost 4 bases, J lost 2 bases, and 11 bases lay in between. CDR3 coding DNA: TGTGCCAGCAGTGGGGCCGGGATAAACTATGGCTACACCTTC. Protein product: CASSGAGINYGYTF. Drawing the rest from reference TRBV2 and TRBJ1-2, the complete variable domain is EPEVTQTPSHQVTQMGQEVILRCVPISNHLYFYWYRQILGQKVEFLVSFYNNEISEKSEIFDDQFSVERPDGSNFTLKIRSTKLEDSAMYFCASSGAGINYGYTFGSGTRLTVV.

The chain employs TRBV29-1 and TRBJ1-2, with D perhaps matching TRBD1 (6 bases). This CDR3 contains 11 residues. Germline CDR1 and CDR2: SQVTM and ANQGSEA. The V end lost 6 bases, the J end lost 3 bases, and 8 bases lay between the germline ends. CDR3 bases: TGCAGCGTACAGGGATACTATGGCTACACCTTC. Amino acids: CSVQGYYGYTF.